This TCR beta chain originates from a study of PD-1 blockade in classical Hodgkin lymphoma. This CDR3 is 16 amino acids long. The V end was cut by 1 base, the J end by 0 bases, with 12 bases between. Germline V gene lookup returns CDR1 SNHLY and CDR2 FYNNEI. After autologous stem cell transplantation all patients relapsed, and prior brentuximab vedotin exposure differed between cohorts. Measured with immunoSEQ multiplex PCR; TCRdb has only the in-frame clones, and not every one. The data hold about 43,000 clones, with approximately 72% observed a single time. The sample was peripheral blood mononuclear cells (PBMCs), taken before the second cycle of nivolumab. The chain employs TRBV2 and TRBJ1-2; tentatively, D is TRBD1 (6 bases). The TCR comes from a human donor with classical Hodgkin lymphoma. This chain's CDR3 is CASSEVGGGTNYGYTF. DNA of the CDR3: TGTGCCAGCAGTGAAGTTGGAGGGGGGACTAACTATGGCTACACCTTC.